The source of this TCR beta chain is a study of blood T cells in healthy people across ages. Per individual sample, total RNA of at least 6 micrograms was extracted. The germline CDR1 and CDR2 sequences are SEHNR and FQNEAQ (reference sequence). The CDR3 is 16 amino acids. PCR was performed a second time for 7 to 11 cycles using a sample-barcoded 5' primer and a J-beta primer mix. In TCRdb, the 5' RACE reads were re-called with MiXCR into one record per CDR3 protein. The table has fewer than 900,000 distinct CDR3 sequences, about 42% seen once; the top ten hold around 20%. The chain employs TRBV7-9 and TRBJ2-7, with 7 bases lining up with TRBD1. TRBJ2-5 matches the DNA end more closely, so the J call is doubtful. The TCR originated in a woman aged 60-70 years in good health. Sequenced sample: blood. CDR3 coding DNA: TGTGCCAGCAGCTTAAGTACGGACAGGAGGTCCGAGACCCAGTACTTC. Protein sequence: CASSLSTDRRSETQYF.